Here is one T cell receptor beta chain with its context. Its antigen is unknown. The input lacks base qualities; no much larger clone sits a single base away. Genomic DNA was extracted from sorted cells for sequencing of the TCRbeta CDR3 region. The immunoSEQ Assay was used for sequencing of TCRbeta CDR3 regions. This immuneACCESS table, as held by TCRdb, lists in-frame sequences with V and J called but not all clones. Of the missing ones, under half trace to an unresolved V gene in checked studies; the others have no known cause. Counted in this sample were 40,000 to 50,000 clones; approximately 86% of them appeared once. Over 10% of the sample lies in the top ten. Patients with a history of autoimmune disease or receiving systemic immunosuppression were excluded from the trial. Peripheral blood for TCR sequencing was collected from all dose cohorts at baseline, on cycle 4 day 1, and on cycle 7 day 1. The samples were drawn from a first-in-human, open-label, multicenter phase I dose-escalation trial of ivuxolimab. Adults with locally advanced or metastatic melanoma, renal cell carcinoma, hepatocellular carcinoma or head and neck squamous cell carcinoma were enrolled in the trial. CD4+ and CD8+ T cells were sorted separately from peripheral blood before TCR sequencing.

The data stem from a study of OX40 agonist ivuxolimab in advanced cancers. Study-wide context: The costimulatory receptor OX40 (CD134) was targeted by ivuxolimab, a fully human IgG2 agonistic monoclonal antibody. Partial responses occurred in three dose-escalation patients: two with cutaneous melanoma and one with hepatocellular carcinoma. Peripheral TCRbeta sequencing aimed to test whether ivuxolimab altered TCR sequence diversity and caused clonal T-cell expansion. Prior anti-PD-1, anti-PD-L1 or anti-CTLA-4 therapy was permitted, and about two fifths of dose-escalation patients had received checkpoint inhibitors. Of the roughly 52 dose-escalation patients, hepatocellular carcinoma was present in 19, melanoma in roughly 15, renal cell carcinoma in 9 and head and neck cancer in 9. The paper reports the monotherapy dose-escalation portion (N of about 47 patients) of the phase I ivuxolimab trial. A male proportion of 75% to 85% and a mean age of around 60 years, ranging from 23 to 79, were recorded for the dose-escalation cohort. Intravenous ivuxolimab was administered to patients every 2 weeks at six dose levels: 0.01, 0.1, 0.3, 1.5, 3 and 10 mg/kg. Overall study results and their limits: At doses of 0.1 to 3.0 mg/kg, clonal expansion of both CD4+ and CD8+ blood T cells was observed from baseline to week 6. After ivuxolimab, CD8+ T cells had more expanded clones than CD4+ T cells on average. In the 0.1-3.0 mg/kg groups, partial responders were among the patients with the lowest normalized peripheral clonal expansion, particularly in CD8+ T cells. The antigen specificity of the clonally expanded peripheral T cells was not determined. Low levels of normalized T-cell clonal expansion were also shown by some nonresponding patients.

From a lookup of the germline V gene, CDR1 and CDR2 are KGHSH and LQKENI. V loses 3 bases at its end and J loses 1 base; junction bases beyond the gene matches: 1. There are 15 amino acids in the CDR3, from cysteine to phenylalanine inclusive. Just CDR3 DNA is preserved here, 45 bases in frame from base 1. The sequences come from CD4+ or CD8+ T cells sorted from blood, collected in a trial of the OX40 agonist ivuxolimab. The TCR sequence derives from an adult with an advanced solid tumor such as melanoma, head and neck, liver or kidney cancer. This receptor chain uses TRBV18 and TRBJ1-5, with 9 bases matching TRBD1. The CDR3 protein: CASSPGTGSNQPQHF. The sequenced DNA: TGTGCCAGCTCACCCGGGACAGGGAGCAATCAGCCCCAGCATTTT.